The clone carrying this TCR beta chain was counted only a few times. Its antigen remains unknown. Tregs were sorted as CD4+CD25+CD127-/low cells. The V end was cut by 5 bases, the J end by 0 bases, with 7 bases between. The CDR3 covers 13 residues. TCRdb itself ran the 5' RACE reads through MiXCR, one entry per CDR3 protein. The table lists 5,500 to 8,000 distinct CDR3 sequences, around 66% of them singletons. Study-level points and caveats: Tumor memory CD4+ T cell TCR gene usage clustered with blood and lymph node memory CD4+ cells and lymph node naive CD4+ cells. Larger-cohort validation covered only one TCR beta V-J rearrangement. Tumor Treg TCRs overlapped most with tumor naive CD4+ cells.

The genes are TRBV12-3 or TRBV12-4 and TRBJ1-2; D remains unclear. Sequenced: tumor-infiltrating Tregs sorted from the breast tumor. This receptor was obtained from a female donor with breast cancer. The CDR3 DNA sequence: TGTGCCAGCAGTCACGCCCCTAACTATGGCTACACCTTC. It encodes CASSHAPNYGYTF.